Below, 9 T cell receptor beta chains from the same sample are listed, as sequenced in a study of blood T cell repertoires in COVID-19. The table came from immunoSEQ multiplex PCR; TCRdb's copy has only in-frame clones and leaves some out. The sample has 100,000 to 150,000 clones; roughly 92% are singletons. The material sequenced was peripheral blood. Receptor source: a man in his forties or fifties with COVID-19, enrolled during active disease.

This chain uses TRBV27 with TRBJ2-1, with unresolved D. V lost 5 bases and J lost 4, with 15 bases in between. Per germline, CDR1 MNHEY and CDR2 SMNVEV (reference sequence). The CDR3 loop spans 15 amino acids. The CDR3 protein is CASSAARTLYNEQFF. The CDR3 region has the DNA TGTGCCAGCAGTGCAGCGAGAACCCTATACAATGAGCAGTTCTTC.

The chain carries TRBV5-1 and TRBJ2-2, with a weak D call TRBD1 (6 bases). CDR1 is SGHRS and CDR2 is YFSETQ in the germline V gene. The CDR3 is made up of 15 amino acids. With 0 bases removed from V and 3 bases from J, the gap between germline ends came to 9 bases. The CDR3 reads CASSLDHRDTGELFF. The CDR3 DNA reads TGCGCCAGCAGCTTGGACCACAGGGACACCGGGGAGCTGTTTTTT.

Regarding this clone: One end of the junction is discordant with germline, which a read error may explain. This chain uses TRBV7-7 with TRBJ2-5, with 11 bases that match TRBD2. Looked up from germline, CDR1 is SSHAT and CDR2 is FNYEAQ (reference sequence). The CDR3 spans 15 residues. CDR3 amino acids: CASSRGTSGQETQYF. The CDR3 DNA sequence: TGTGCTAGCAGCCGAGGGACTAGCGGTCAAGAGACCCAGTACTTC.

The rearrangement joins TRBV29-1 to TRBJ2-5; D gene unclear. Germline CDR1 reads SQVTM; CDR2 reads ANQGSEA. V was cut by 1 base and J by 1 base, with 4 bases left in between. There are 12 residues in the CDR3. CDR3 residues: CSVEGLQETQYF. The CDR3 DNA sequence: TGCAGCGTTGAAGGGCTCCAAGAGACCCAGTACTTC.

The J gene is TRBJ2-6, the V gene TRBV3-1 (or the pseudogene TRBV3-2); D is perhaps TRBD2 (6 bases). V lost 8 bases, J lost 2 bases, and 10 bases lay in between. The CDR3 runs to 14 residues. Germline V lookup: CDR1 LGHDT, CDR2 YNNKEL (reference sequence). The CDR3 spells CASGTGAGANVLTF. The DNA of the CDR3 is TGTGCCAGCGGTACGGGAGCTGGGGCCAACGTCCTGACTTTC.

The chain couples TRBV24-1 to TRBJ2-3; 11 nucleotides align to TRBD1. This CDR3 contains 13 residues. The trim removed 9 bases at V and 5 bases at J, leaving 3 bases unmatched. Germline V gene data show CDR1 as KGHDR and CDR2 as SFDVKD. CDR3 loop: CATGGQGVDTQYF. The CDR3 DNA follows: TGTGCCACCGGGGGACAGGGGGTAGATACGCAGTATTTT.

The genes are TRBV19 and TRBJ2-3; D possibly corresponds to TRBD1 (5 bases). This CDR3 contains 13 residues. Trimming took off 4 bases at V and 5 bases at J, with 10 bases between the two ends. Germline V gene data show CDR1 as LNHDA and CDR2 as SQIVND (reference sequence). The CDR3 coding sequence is TGTGCCAGTAGTAAGGGGCGCGGAGATACGCAGTATTTT. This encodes CASSKGRGDTQYF.

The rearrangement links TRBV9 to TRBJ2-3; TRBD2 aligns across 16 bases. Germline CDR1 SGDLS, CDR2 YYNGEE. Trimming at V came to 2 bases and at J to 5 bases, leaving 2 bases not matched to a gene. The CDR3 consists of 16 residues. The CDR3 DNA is TGTGCCAGCAGCGTTGGGACTAGCGGGAGGGAAGATACGCAGTATTTT. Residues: CASSVGTSGREDTQYF. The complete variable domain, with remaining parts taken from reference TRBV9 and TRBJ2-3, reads DSGVTQTPKHLITATGQRVTLRCSPRSGDLSVYWYQQSLDQGLQFLIQYYNGEERAKGNILERFSAQQFPDLHSELNLSSLELGDSALYFCASSVGTSGREDTQYFGPGTRLTVL.

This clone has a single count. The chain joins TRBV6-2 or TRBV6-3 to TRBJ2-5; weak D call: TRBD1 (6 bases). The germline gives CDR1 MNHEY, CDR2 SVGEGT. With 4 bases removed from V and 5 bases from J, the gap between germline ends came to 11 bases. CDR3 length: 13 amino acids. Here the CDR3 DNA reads TGTGCCAGCAGTTCCTCTAGGGGGGAGACCCAGTACTTC. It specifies CASSSSRGETQYF.